One sample yielded the 7 T cell receptor beta chains listed below, sequenced in a study of T cells after yellow fever vaccination. Via MiXCR, TCRdb re-called the 5' RACE reads, giving one row per CDR3 protein. This table has 95,000 to 150,000 distinct CDR3 sequences, approximately 7% appearing once. Specimen: CD4+ T cells sorted from PBMCs, collected 9 to 10 days after the first yellow fever vaccination. The receptor set was obtained from a man younger than 30 who received the YFV17D yellow fever vaccine.

This clonotype was recorded at least ten times. The chain combines TRBV7-2 with TRBJ2-3, with a tentative D call TRBD2 (6 bases). CDR3 length: 17 residues. Germline assignment: CDR1 SGHTA and CDR2 FQGNSA. V shed 3 bases and J shed 0 bases, with 16 bases lying between them. The DNA for the CDR3 is TGTGCCAGCAGCTTTCGGGGGACTCCAACTAGCACAGATACGCAGTATTTT. Its translation: CASSFRGTPTSTDTQYF.

This clonotype showed up many times. This CDR3 is CASSRGGLRNNEQFF. The CDR3 DNA follows: TGTGCCAGCAGTCGCGGGGGCCTCAGGAACAATGAGCAGTTCTTC. The V and J genes are TRBV12-3 or TRBV12-4 and TRBJ2-1, with D perhaps matching TRBD2 (7 bases). The CDR3 extends over 15 amino acids. V was pared by 5 bases and J by 5 bases, with 16 bases between.

This clonotype was counted many times. V and J are TRBV5-1 and TRBJ2-7; D is tentatively TRBD1 or TRBD2 (5 bases each). The germline V gene encodes CDR1 SGHRS and CDR2 YFSETQ. Trimming removed 4 bases at V and 3 bases at J, with 14 bases between. This CDR3 contains 14 residues. The CDR3, as DNA: TGCGCCAGCAGCATCAACTCAGGGAGCTACGAGCAGTACTTC. Its translation is CASSINSGSYEQYF. The full variable domain, in which reference TRBV5-1 and TRBJ2-7 provide the parts outside the CDR3, is KAGVTQTPRYLIKTRGQQVTLSCSPISGHRSVSWYQQTPGQGLQFLFEYFSETQRNKGNFPGRFSGRQFSNSRSEMNVSTLELGDSALYLCASSINSGSYEQYFGPGTRLTVT.

This clonotype was seen ten or more times. The gene calls are TRBV7-9 and TRBJ1-1, with a weak D call TRBD1 (6 bases). The CDR3 has 14 amino acids. CDR1 and CDR2 (germline): SEHNR, FQNEAQ (reference sequence). Between the trimmed V and J ends, which lost 1 base and 5 bases, there was a span of 11 bases. CDR3: CASSLGTGWTEAFF. Written as DNA, the CDR3 is TGTGCCAGCAGCTTAGGAACAGGGTGGACTGAAGCTTTCTTT.

The rearrangement joins TRBV6-5 to TRBJ2-4, with unresolved D. The germline V and J ends were trimmed by 0 bases and 0 bases, with 9 bases remaining between them. This CDR3 region has 16 residues. The V gene's germline CDR1 is MNHEY and CDR2 SVGAGI. The CDR3 nucleotides read TGTGCCAGCAGTTACTCGACGGCACTAGCCAAAAACATTCAGTACTTC. Its protein is CASSYSTALAKNIQYF.

This clonotype was observed at least ten times. CDR3 amino acids: CASSWASSGANVLTF. CDR3 in DNA: TGCGCCAGCAGCTGGGCCAGCTCTGGGGCCAACGTCCTGACTTTC. The chain is built from TRBV5-1 and TRBJ2-6; D is ambiguous. The CDR3 is made up of 15 amino acids. Trimming removed 3 bases at V and 0 bases at J, with 7 bases between. Germline CDR1 SGHRS, CDR2 YFSETQ.

This clonotype was detected ten times or more. The chain has TRBV5-5 and TRBJ2-3; D not certain. Germline V gene data show CDR1 as SGHKS and CDR2 as YYEKEE (reference sequence). V dropped 4 bases and J dropped 1 base, with 10 bases sitting between them. This CDR3 has 14 amino acids. The chain's CDR3 is CASSLLVRTDTQYF. CDR3 bases: TGTGCCAGCAGCCTCCTAGTACGCACAGATACGCAGTATTTT.